This is a list of T cell receptor beta chains from one sample in a study of T cell responses to AZD1222 COVID-19 vaccine. This table comes from immunoSEQ multiplex PCR, and its TCRdb copy is limited to in-frame clones, with some not included. The top ten clones hold around 0.9% of a sample with approximately 150,000 clones, just over 90% of them seen once. The starting material was peripheral blood, obtained on day 0 of MenACWY control vaccination. Receptors originate from an adult in good health. Each CDR3 is given with its conserved first and last residue. Fields, in order: CDR3 protein, CDR3 DNA, J gene, V gene, clone size, D gene. The D gene is left open where the match is weak. Some rows mark clone size as missing; the rest say once, few, many or name a class of expanded clone.

CDR3 protein: CASSPHVGSLPGNGYTF
CDR3 DNA: TGCGCCAGCAGCCCTCATGTGGGGTCACTCCCCGGGAATGGCTACACCTTC
J gene: TRBJ1-2
V gene: TRBV4-3
clone size: .
D gene: .

CDR3 protein: CASSQDLRHNEQFF
CDR3 DNA: TGCGCCAGCAGCCAAGATCTCCGACACAATGAGCAGTTCTTC
J gene: TRBJ2-1
V gene: TRBV4-3
clone size: .
D gene: .

CDR3 protein: CASSKSHTQYF
CDR3 DNA: TGTGCCAGCAGCAAAAGTCATACGCAGTATTTT
J gene: TRBJ2-3
V gene: TRBV9
clone size: .
D gene: .

CDR3 protein: CASSGPQGGNEQFF
CDR3 DNA: TGTGCCAGCAGTGGGCCCCAGGGGGGCAATGAGCAGTTCTTC
J gene: TRBJ2-1
V gene: TRBV25-1
clone size: .
D gene: .

CDR3 protein: CSVVPGGEDGYTF
CDR3 DNA: TGCAGCGTTGTCCCAGGGGGGGAAGATGGCTACACCTTC
J gene: TRBJ1-2
V gene: TRBV29-1
clone size: .
D gene: TRBD1

CDR3 protein: CASTGRESPNYGYTF
CDR3 DNA: TGTGCCAGCACCGGGCGGGAGTCCCCTAACTATGGCTACACCTTC
J gene: TRBJ1-2
V gene: TRBV2
clone size: once
D gene: .

CDR3 protein: CVTSGLKNSYEQYF
CDR3 DNA: TGTGTAACCTCGGGACTAAAGAACTCCTACGAGCAGTACTTC
J gene: TRBJ2-7
V gene: TRBV11-2
clone size: once
D gene: TRBD2

CDR3 protein: CASSLLTSNEQFF
CDR3 DNA: TGTGCCAGCAGTTTACTGACTAGCAATGAGCAGTTCTTC
J gene: TRBJ2-1
V gene: TRBV12-3/TRBV12-4
clone size: few
D gene: .

CDR3 protein: CASSHWTGPTNEKLFF
CDR3 DNA: TGTGCCAGCAGTCACTGGACAGGACCAACTAATGAAAAACTGTTTTTT
J gene: TRBJ1-4
V gene: TRBV6-2/TRBV6-3
clone size: .
D gene: TRBD1

CDR3 protein: CASSQTASSGNTIYF
CDR3 DNA: TGCGCCAGCAGCCAAACAGCGAGCTCTGGAAACACCATATATTTT
J gene: TRBJ1-3
V gene: TRBV5-1
clone size: .
D gene: .

CDR3 protein: CASSYRGIGEKLFF
CDR3 DNA: TGTGCCAGCAGCTACAGGGGGATTGGTGAAAAACTGTTTTTT
J gene: TRBJ1-4
V gene: TRBV13
clone size: .
D gene: TRBD1

CDR3 protein: CASSSGQGFNEQFF
CDR3 DNA: TGTGCCAGCAGCTCCGGGCAGGGCTTTAATGAGCAGTTCTTC
J gene: TRBJ2-1
V gene: TRBV5-4
clone size: .
D gene: .

CDR3 protein: CASSPTEEGRNTEAFF
CDR3 DNA: TGTGCCAGCAGTCCGACTGAGGAGGGTCGGAACACTGAAGCTTTCTTT
J gene: TRBJ1-1
V gene: TRBV28
clone size: .
D gene: .

CDR3 protein: CASSWKDSWGPPLHF
CDR3 DNA: TGTGCCAGCAGCTGGAAGGACTCATGGGGACCACCCCTCCACTTT
J gene: TRBJ1-6
V gene: TRBV7-2
clone size: .
D gene: .

CDR3 protein: CASSSGGISYTF
CDR3 DNA: TGTGCCAGCAGTTCGGGGGGCATCAGCTACACCTTC
J gene: TRBJ1-2
V gene: TRBV27
clone size: .
D gene: .

CDR3 protein: CASSRDDRFNEKLFF
CDR3 DNA: TGTGCCAGCAGCCGAGACGACAGGTTTAATGAAAAACTGTTTTTT
J gene: TRBJ1-4
V gene: TRBV6-5
clone size: .
D gene: .

CDR3 protein: CASSGGGAYNEQFF
CDR3 DNA: TGTGCCAGCAGTGGCGGGGGGGCTTACAATGAGCAGTTCTTC
J gene: TRBJ2-1
V gene: TRBV9
clone size: once
D gene: TRBD2

CDR3 protein: CASSFNQGQEEQYF
CDR3 DNA: TGTGCCAGCAGCTTCAACCAGGGACAGGAGGAGCAGTACTTC
J gene: TRBJ2-7
V gene: TRBV5-4
clone size: .
D gene: TRBD1

CDR3 protein: CASSDRGSSGNTIYF
CDR3 DNA: TGTGCCAGCAGCGACCGCGGGTCCTCTGGAAACACCATATATTTT
J gene: TRBJ1-3
V gene: TRBV7-2
clone size: .
D gene: .

CDR3 protein: CASSPYSVYGTGEKLFF
CDR3 DNA: TGTGCCAGCTCACCTTACTCGGTTTACGGGACAGGTGAAAAACTGTTTTTT
J gene: TRBJ1-4
V gene: TRBV18
clone size: .
D gene: TRBD1

CDR3 protein: CASRGTAAANTGELFF
CDR3 DNA: TGTGCCAGCAGGGGGACGGCGGCTGCGAACACCGGGGAGCTGTTTTTT
J gene: TRBJ2-2
V gene: TRBV5-5
clone size: few
D gene: .

CDR3 protein: CASSPVGGGSIQTQYF
CDR3 DNA: TGTGCCAGCAGCCCTGTGGGGGGGGGATCGATCCAGACCCAGTACTTC
J gene: TRBJ2-5
V gene: TRBV7-9
clone size: .
D gene: TRBD2

CDR3 protein: CASSLWTGQSGYTF
CDR3 DNA: TGTGCCAGCAGCCTATGGACAGGACAGAGTGGCTACACCTTC
J gene: TRBJ1-2
V gene: TRBV5-6
clone size: .
D gene: TRBD1

CDR3 protein: CASSFNSYEQYF
CDR3 DNA: TGTGCCAGCAGCTTTAACTCCTACGAGCAGTACTTC
J gene: TRBJ2-7
V gene: TRBV5-4
clone size: .
D gene: .

CDR3 protein: CASSEAWGNQPQHF
CDR3 DNA: TGTGCCAGCAGTGAAGCTTGGGGCAATCAGCCCCAGCATTTT
J gene: TRBJ1-5
V gene: TRBV2
clone size: .
D gene: .

CDR3 protein: CASSFTGDTEAFF
CDR3 DNA: TGTGCCAGCAGTTTCACAGGCGACACTGAAGCTTTCTTT
J gene: TRBJ1-1
V gene: TRBV7-9
clone size: .
D gene: .

CDR3 protein: CASSRGRINEKLFF
CDR3 DNA: TGTGCCAGCAGCCGTGGACGGATTAATGAAAAACTGTTTTTT
J gene: TRBJ1-4
V gene: TRBV7-2
clone size: few
D gene: .

CDR3 protein: CASSLEGYRELFF
CDR3 DNA: TGTGCCAGCAGCTTAGAGGGTTACCGGGAGCTGTTTTTT
J gene: TRBJ2-2
V gene: TRBV7-9
clone size: .
D gene: .

CDR3 protein: CASSPSAANSPLHF
CDR3 DNA: TGCGCCAGCAGCCCTAGCGCAGCTAATTCACCCCTCCACTTT
J gene: TRBJ1-6
V gene: TRBV4-3
clone size: .
D gene: .

CDR3 protein: CAWSGTGNRETGELFF
CDR3 DNA: TGTGCCTGGAGTGGAACGGGGAACCGGGAAACCGGGGAGCTGTTTTTT
J gene: TRBJ2-2
V gene: TRBV30
clone size: few
D gene: .

CDR3 protein: CASSDRDSLWETQYF
CDR3 DNA: TGTGCCAGCAGCGATCGGGACTCACTTTGGGAGACCCAGTACTTC
J gene: TRBJ2-5
V gene: TRBV3-1/TRBV3-2
clone size: .
D gene: .

CDR3 protein: CASSPRVRGLSYEQYF
CDR3 DNA: TGTGCCAGCTCACCACGAGTCCGGGGACTTTCGTACGAGCAGTACTTC
J gene: TRBJ2-7
V gene: TRBV18
clone size: .
D gene: .

CDR3 protein: CASSYNPGGTDNEQFF
CDR3 DNA: TGTGCCAGCAGTTATAATCCGGGAGGAACAGACAATGAGCAGTTCTTC
J gene: TRBJ2-1
V gene: TRBV6-5
clone size: .
D gene: TRBD2

CDR3 protein: CASSLRQGGLFEQFF
CDR3 DNA: TGTGCCAGCAGTTTAAGGCAGGGTGGACTCTTTGAGCAGTTCTTC
J gene: TRBJ2-1
V gene: TRBV27
clone size: .
D gene: .

CDR3 protein: CAWRLLTEQFF
CDR3 DNA: TGTGCCTGGAGACTGCTCACTGAGCAGTTCTTC
J gene: TRBJ2-1
V gene: TRBV30
clone size: once
D gene: .

CDR3 protein: CANAEDGYTF
CDR3 DNA: TGTGCCAATGCAGAGGATGGCTACACCTTC
J gene: TRBJ1-2
V gene: TRBV21-1
clone size: .
D gene: .

CDR3 protein: CASSLVPQDRAFF
CDR3 DNA: TGCGCCAGCAGCTTGGTTCCCCAGGATAGGGCTTTCTTT
J gene: TRBJ1-1
V gene: TRBV5-1
clone size: .
D gene: .

CDR3 protein: CASSPSAASETQYF
CDR3 DNA: TGTGCCAGCAGTCCATCGGCAGCGTCAGAGACCCAGTACTTC
J gene: TRBJ2-5
V gene: TRBV6-2/TRBV6-3
clone size: .
D gene: .

CDR3 protein: CASSSGGSSGNTIYF
CDR3 DNA: TGTGCCAGCAGCTCGGGGGGGTCGTCTGGAAACACCATATATTTT
J gene: TRBJ1-3
V gene: TRBV9
clone size: .
D gene: .

CDR3 protein: CASSQDGTGKWFRNQPQHF
CDR3 DNA: TGCGCCAGCAGCCAAGATGGGACAGGGAAATGGTTTAGGAATCAGCCCCAGCATTTT
J gene: TRBJ1-5
V gene: TRBV4-1
clone size: .
D gene: TRBD1

CDR3 protein: CASSQDRMNTGELFF
CDR3 DNA: TGTGCCAGCAGCCAAGACCGGATGAACACCGGGGAGCTGTTTTTT
J gene: TRBJ2-2
V gene: TRBV3-1/TRBV3-2
clone size: .
D gene: .

CDR3 protein: CASGLSPQAEAFF
CDR3 DNA: TGTGCTAGTGGTTTATCCCCCCAAGCCGAAGCTTTCTTT
J gene: TRBJ1-1
V gene: TRBV12-5
clone size: .
D gene: .

CDR3 protein: CASSYSGPVGYGYTF
CDR3 DNA: TGTGCCAGCAGTTACTCGGGACCGGTTGGCTATGGCTACACCTTC
J gene: TRBJ1-2
V gene: TRBV6-2/TRBV6-3
clone size: .
D gene: .

CDR3 protein: CSASRTSGKGEQYF
CDR3 DNA: TGCAGTGCTAGTCGGACTAGCGGGAAAGGGGAGCAGTACTTC
J gene: TRBJ2-7
V gene: TRBV20-1
clone size: .
D gene: TRBD2

CDR3 protein: CATSDTDRAYFNSNQPQHF
CDR3 DNA: TGTGCCACCAGTGACACGGACAGGGCCTATTTTAATAGCAATCAGCCCCAGCATTTT
J gene: TRBJ1-5
V gene: TRBV24-1
clone size: .
D gene: TRBD1

CDR3 protein: CSVADSSGNTIYF
CDR3 DNA: TGCAGCGTTGCCGACAGCTCTGGAAACACCATATATTTT
J gene: TRBJ1-3
V gene: TRBV29-1
clone size: .
D gene: .

CDR3 protein: CASSFRDSGYTF
CDR3 DNA: TGTGCCAGCAGCTTCCGGGACAGCGGCTACACCTTC
J gene: TRBJ1-2
V gene: TRBV7-9
clone size: .
D gene: TRBD1

CDR3 protein: CASSISSSGGYYEQYF
CDR3 DNA: TGTGCCAGTAGTATAAGTTCGTCGGGGGGCTACTACGAGCAGTACTTC
J gene: TRBJ2-7
V gene: TRBV19
clone size: .
D gene: .

CDR3 protein: CASSLAPQFTDTQYF
CDR3 DNA: TGCGCCAGCAGCTTGGCCCCCCAGTTCACCGATACGCAGTATTTT
J gene: TRBJ2-3
V gene: TRBV5-1
clone size: .
D gene: .

CDR3 protein: CASSQGLVLAGITDTQYF
CDR3 DNA: TGTGCCAGCAGCCAAGGTCTGGTACTAGCGGGAATCACAGATACGCAGTATTTT
J gene: TRBJ2-3
V gene: TRBV3-1/TRBV3-2
clone size: .
D gene: TRBD2